These T cell receptor beta chains were read from a single sample in a study of cytomegalovirus exposure and HLA in healthy donors. The method was immunoSEQ multiplex PCR; TCRdb's version includes in-frame clones alone and lacks a portion of them. The sample lists about 130,000 clones, around 78% seen once, with 3% to 4.5% in the top ten. Sequenced: PBMCs. The receptors shown here come from a man aged 40-55 years in good health and CMV-seronegative. Each CDR3 is given with its conserved first and last residue. Each record gives: clone size, J gene, V gene, D gene, CDR3 protein, CDR3 DNA. The D gene is left open where the match is weak. Some rows mark clone size as missing; the rest say once, few, many or name a class of expanded clone.

-	TRBJ2-7	TRBV28	-	CASSLFPPDEQYF	TGTGCCAGCAGTTTATTTCCTCCCGACGAGCAGTACTTC
-	TRBJ2-3	TRBV29-1	-	CSVALGAGGTDTQYF	TGCAGCGTTGCCCTTGGAGCCGGGGGCACAGATACGCAGTATTTT
-	TRBJ1-2	TRBV27	TRBD1	CASRDRGHENYGYTF	TGTGCCAGCCGGGACAGGGGGCATGAGAACTATGGCTACACCTTC
-	TRBJ1-3	TRBV28	-	CASSRALSGNTIYF	TGTGCCAGCAGTCGCGCCCTCTCCGGAAACACCATATATTTT
once	TRBJ1-2	TRBV7-3	TRBD1	CASSKQGDYGYTF	TGTGCCAGCAGCAAACAGGGGGACTATGGCTACACCTTC
-	TRBJ1-3	TRBV5-4	-	CASSSRTQGRTLNTIYF	TGTGCCAGCAGCTCCAGGACACAGGGCCGCACGCTGAACACCATATATTTT
-	TRBJ2-1	TRBV9	TRBD1	CASSTRQGGDNEQFF	TGTGCCAGCAGCACCAGACAGGGGGGCGACAATGAGCAGTTCTTC
-	TRBJ1-4	TRBV5-1	-	CASSLEVQAGHSNEKLFF	TGCGCCAGCAGCTTGGAGGTCCAAGCAGGGCATTCCAATGAAAAACTGTTTTTT
-	TRBJ2-1	TRBV7-2	-	CASNGGILSYNEQFF	TGTGCCAGCAACGGGGGTATTCTATCCTACAATGAGCAGTTCTTC
-	TRBJ1-1	TRBV19	-	CASSMNGGYPTEAFF	TGTGCCAGTAGTATGAACGGGGGTTATCCCACTGAAGCTTTCTTT
few	TRBJ2-5	TRBV9	-	CASSVDVGGQETQYF	TGTGCCAGCAGCGTAGACGTGGGGGGTCAAGAGACCCAGTACTTC
-	TRBJ2-5	TRBV6-5	TRBD2	CASSKAGGPGTQYF	TGTGCCAGCAGTAAGGCGGGGGGGCCTGGGACCCAGTACTTC
-	TRBJ2-1	TRBV2	TRBD2	CASSEGTSGGDEQFF	TGTGCCAGCAGTGAAGGGACTAGCGGGGGGGATGAGCAGTTCTTC
-	TRBJ2-7	TRBV9	TRBD1	CASSVEGQGSEQYF	TGTGCCAGCAGCGTAGAGGGACAGGGCTCCGAGCAGTACTTC
-	TRBJ1-1	TRBV5-6	-	CASSLGQGYTEAFF	TGTGCCAGCAGCTTAGGGCAGGGCTACACTGAAGCTTTCTTT
-	TRBJ2-7	TRBV27	TRBD1	CASHYSGIGQGSSYEQYF	TGTGCCAGCCATTACTCCGGTATAGGACAGGGAAGCTCCTACGAGCAGTACTTC
-	TRBJ1-4	TRBV5-5	-	CASSLGWTDKLFF	TGTGCCAGCAGCTTAGGGTGGACAGACAAACTGTTTTTT
once	TRBJ2-3	TRBV5-1	-	CARTTGITDTQYF	TGCGCCAGGACCACAGGGATCACAGATACGCAGTATTTT
once	TRBJ2-7	TRBV19	TRBD1	CASRLGTGGSEQYF	TGTGCCAGTAGATTGGGGACAGGGGGAAGCGAGCAGTACTTC
-	TRBJ2-5	TRBV5-4	-	CASSAQQETQYF	TGTGCCAGCAGCGCCCAGCAAGAGACCCAGTACTTC
few	TRBJ1-5	TRBV15	-	CATSRPPGGGQHF	TGTGCCACCAGCAGACCACCCGGGGGGGGGCAACATTTT
few	TRBJ2-1	TRBV19	TRBD2	CASSRRAGAYNEQFF	TGTGCCAGTAGTAGGCGAGCGGGGGCCTACAATGAGCAGTTCTTC
few	TRBJ2-1	TRBV5-6	-	CASWTNTGGKNEQFF	TGTGCCAGCTGGACTAACACGGGGGGCAAGAATGAGCAGTTCTTC
-	TRBJ2-1	TRBV11-3	TRBD2	CASSFGRGGFNEQFF	TGTGCCAGCAGCTTCGGACGGGGGGGATTCAATGAGCAGTTCTTC
-	TRBJ1-4	TRBV23-1	TRBD1	CASSPCRDSLNEKLFF	TGCGCCAGCAGTCCTTGCCGGGACAGCCTTAATGAAAAACTGTTTTTT
once	TRBJ1-1	TRBV15	TRBD1	CATSRGNTGGSGNTEAFF	TGTGCCACCAGCAGAGGGAATACAGGGGGAAGTGGGAACACTGAAGCTTTCTTT
-	TRBJ2-7	TRBV11-2	TRBD1	CASSLSGTGATNEQYF	TGTGCCAGCAGCTTATCCGGGACAGGGGCGACCAACGAGCAGTACTTC
-	TRBJ2-7	TRBV7-6	TRBD1	CASSPGQGSRSYEQYF	TGTGCCAGCAGCCCGGGACAGGGGAGCCGGTCCTACGAGCAGTACTTC
-	TRBJ1-1	TRBV19	-	CASFSPGDTEAFF	TGTGCCAGTTTCTCCCCGGGGGACACTGAAGCTTTCTTT
-	TRBJ2-7	TRBV27	-	CASSPNPLSSVTYEQYF	TGTGCCAGCAGCCCCAACCCGCTCTCTAGTGTCACCTACGAGCAGTACTTC
-	TRBJ1-1	TRBV28	TRBD1	CASSPDRGQNTEAFF	TGTGCCAGCAGTCCCGATAGGGGGCAGAACACTGAAGCTTTCTTT
-	TRBJ2-3	TRBV5-8	TRBD1	CASSSDRGTDTQYF	TGTGCCAGCAGCTCAGACAGGGGCACAGATACGCAGTATTTT
-	TRBJ1-1	TRBV4-1	TRBD1	CASSQGTGDNTKAFF	TGCGCCAGCAGCCAAGGTACAGGGGATAACACTAAAGCTTTCTTT
once	TRBJ2-3	TRBV6-5	-	CASSYLQGTDTQYF	TGTGCCAGCAGTTACCTACAGGGCACAGATACGCAGTATTTT
-	TRBJ2-2	TRBV9	TRBD2	CASSVGGANTGELFF	TGTGCCAGCAGCGTGGGAGGGGCGAACACCGGGGAGCTGTTTTTT
-	TRBJ2-3	TRBV11-3	TRBD2	CASSRGGGGRTDTQYF	TGTGCCAGCAGCCGTGGGGGGGGAGGACGCACAGATACGCAGTATTTT
-	TRBJ2-5	TRBV7-8	-	CASSHVTGGETQYF	TGTGCCAGCAGCCACGTCACCGGGGGAGAGACCCAGTACTTC
-	TRBJ1-2	TRBV5-1	TRBD1	CASSVETGTGGAGYTF	TGCGCCAGCAGCGTAGAAACCGGGACAGGGGGCGCTGGCTACACCTTC
-	TRBJ1-5	TRBV5-5	-	CASSLTRGNQPQHF	TGTGCCAGCAGCTTAACCCGGGGCAATCAGCCCCAGCATTTT
-	TRBJ2-5	TRBV30	TRBD1	CAWGGHRGQRETQYF	TGTGCCTGGGGCGGGCACAGGGGGCAGCGGGAGACCCAGTACTTC
once	TRBJ2-6	TRBV7-8	TRBD2	CASRSGRTAGANVLTF	TGTGCCAGCAGGAGCGGGAGGACGGCGGGGGCCAACGTCCTGACTTTC
-	TRBJ2-5	TRBV7-2	TRBD2	CASSSGTSGETQYF	TGTGCCAGCAGCTCCGGGACTAGCGGAGAGACCCAGTACTTC